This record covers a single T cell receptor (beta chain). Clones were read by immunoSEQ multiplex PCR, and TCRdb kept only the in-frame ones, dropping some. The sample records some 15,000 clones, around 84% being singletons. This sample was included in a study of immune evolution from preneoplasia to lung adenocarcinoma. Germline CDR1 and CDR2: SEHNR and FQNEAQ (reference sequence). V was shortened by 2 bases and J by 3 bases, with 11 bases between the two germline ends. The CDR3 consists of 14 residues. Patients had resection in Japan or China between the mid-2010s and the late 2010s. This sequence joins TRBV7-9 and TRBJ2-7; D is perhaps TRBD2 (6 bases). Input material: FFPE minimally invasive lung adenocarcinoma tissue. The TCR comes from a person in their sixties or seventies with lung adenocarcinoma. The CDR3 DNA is TGTGCCAGCAGCTTATTTCCGGGGGTCTACGAGCAGTACTTC. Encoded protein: CASSLFPGVYEQYF.